The rows below give T cell receptor beta chains drawn from one sample of a study of T-cell memory formation after mild COVID-19. MiXCR was run by TCRdb on the 5' RACE reads, yielding one entry per CDR3 protein. In the table there are 450,000 or so distinct CDR3 sequences, 20% to 30% of which are singletons. Sequenced material: PBMCs or a T cell subset sorted from them (not recorded which). Receptors originate from an adult woman who had mild COVID-19 (a few samples of this study predate the infection). Cell type and time point are not known. Both conserved end residues are part of each CDR3. Each record gives: clone size, D gene, J gene, V gene, CDR3 protein, CDR3 DNA. A D gene is named only where the DNA matches it firmly. Expanded clones are given a class, and other clones once, few, many or no size at all.

few | TRBD2 | TRBJ2-1 | TRBV5-4 | CASSLPGTSSYNEQFF | TGTGCCAGCAGCTTGCCCGGGACTAGCTCCTACAATGAGCAGTTCTTC
. | TRBD1 | TRBJ2-5 | TRBV29-1 | CSAEDRGRGGTQYF | TGCAGCGCTGAAGACAGGGGGCGCGGAGGGACCCAGTACTTC
. | TRBD1 | TRBJ2-5 | TRBV10-3 | CASRQGEETQYF | TGTGCCTCCCGACAGGGGGAAGAGACCCAGTACTTC
few | TRBD1 | TRBJ2-6 | TRBV20-1 | CSARGQGPLSGANVLTF | TGCAGTGCTAGAGGACAGGGCCCACTCTCCGGGGCCAACGTCCTGACTTTC
. | TRBD2 | TRBJ2-7 | TRBV3-1 | CASSRGLAIVSYEQYF | TGTGCCAGCAGCCGAGGACTAGCGATAGTTTCCTACGAGCAGTACTTC
. | TRBD1 | TRBJ2-7 | TRBV5-1 | CASSFTDREYEQYF | TGCGCCAGCAGCTTCACTGACAGGGAGTACGAGCAGTACTTC
few | TRBD2 | TRBJ2-1 | TRBV5-6 | CASSSRLAGVRNEQFF | TGTGCCAGCAGCTCCCGACTAGCGGGAGTCAGGAATGAGCAGTTCTTC
. | TRBD2 | TRBJ2-3 | TRBV24-1 | CATSPSTGTSGSSDTQYF | TGTGCCACCAGTCCTAGTACCGGGACTAGCGGGAGCTCAGATACGCAGTATTTT
. | . | TRBJ1-1 | TRBV24-1 | CATAGPNTEAFF | TGTGCCACCGCCGGGCCCAACACTGAAGCTTTCTTT
. | TRBD1 | TRBJ1-1 | TRBV4-1 | CASSQASGGFMNTEAFF | TGCGCCAGCAGCCAAGCGTCAGGGGGCTTTATGAACACTGAAGCTTTCTTT
. | . | TRBJ1-1 | TRBV7-3 | CASSFSQGEAFF | TGTGCCAGCAGCTTTTCCCAGGGGGAAGCTTTCTTT
few | . | TRBJ1-2 | TRBV7-2 | CASSQMTPTYGYTF | TGTGCCAGCAGCCAGATGACACCCACCTATGGCTACACCTTC
. | TRBD2 | TRBJ2-2 | TRBV7-3 | CASSPGLAGGPDGELFF | TGTGCCAGCAGCCCCGGACTAGCGGGAGGGCCGGACGGGGAGCTGTTTTTT
. | . | TRBJ2-3 | TRBV7-9 | CASSSVSNTQYF | TGTGCCAGCAGCTCTGTGTCAAATACGCAGTATTTT
. | . | TRBJ1-1 | TRBV5-1 | CASSSGTPRWSAFF | TGCGCCAGCAGCTCCGGGACACCCCGCTGGTCCGCTTTCTTT
few | TRBD2 | TRBJ2-1 | TRBV7-9 | CASSPMVAGVRYNEQFF | TGTGCCAGCAGCCCGATGGTAGCGGGAGTAAGGTACAATGAGCAGTTCTTC
. | . | TRBJ1-1 | TRBV18 | CASSPVVGLGRGSTEAFF | TGTGCCAGCTCACCAGTGGTGGGTTTGGGACGAGGAAGCACTGAAGCTTTCTTT
. | . | TRBJ1-3 | TRBV27 | CASRRTSSGNTIYF | TGTGCCAGCAGGCGGACTAGCTCTGGAAACACCATATATTTT
. | . | TRBJ1-3 | TRBV5-1 | CASSLDGGNTIYF | TGCGCCAGCAGCTTGGATGGGGGAAACACCATATATTTT
. | TRBD2 | TRBJ2-3 | TRBV12-3/TRBV12-4 | CASVISGGLTYTQYF | TGTGCCAGCGTGATTAGCGGGGGCCTCACATATACGCAGTATTTT
. | . | TRBJ1-5 | TRBV6-1 | CASSGWAASNQPQHF | TGTGCCAGCAGTGGGTGGGCAGCTAGCAATCAGCCCCAGCATTTT
. | TRBD2 | TRBJ2-1 | TRBV5-3 | CARSPVGTSGLSSYNEQFF | TGTGCCAGAAGCCCGGTGGGGACTAGCGGGCTGAGCTCCTACAATGAGCAGTTCTTC
. | . | TRBJ1-2 | TRBV6-5 | CASTSLDGFYGYTF | TGTGCCAGCACCTCATTGGACGGCTTCTATGGCTACACCTTC
. | . | TRBJ2-1 | TRBV7-3 | CASSYGRANYNEQFF | TGTGCCAGCAGCTATGGGCGGGCCAACTACAATGAGCAGTTCTTC
. | . | TRBJ2-7 | TRBV7-9 | CASSPGTKEQYF | TGTGCCAGCAGCCCCGGGACGAAGGAGCAGTACTTC
. | . | TRBJ2-1 | TRBV24-1 | CATSDPDGLSSYNEQFF | TGTGCCACCAGTGACCCAGACGGATTGAGCTCCTACAATGAGCAGTTCTTC
. | TRBD2 | TRBJ2-7 | TRBV3-1 | CASSRGLAGSSYEQYF | TGTGCCAGCAGCCGTGGACTAGCGGGAAGCTCCTACGAGCAGTACTTC
. | . | TRBJ1-1 | TRBV3-1 | CASSFGGPSRDEAFF | TGTGCCAGCAGCTTTGGGGGGCCCTCCCGTGATGAAGCTTTCTTT
few | . | TRBJ2-7 | TRBV6-2/TRBV6-3 | CASSYSTDPPYWEQYF | TGTGCCAGCAGTTACTCGACGGACCCTCCCTACTGGGAGCAGTACTTC
. | . | TRBJ2-1 | TRBV20-1 | CSASLRVPYNEQFF | TGCAGTGCTAGTCTGCGGGTGCCCTACAATGAGCAGTTCTTC
once | . | TRBJ1-2 | TRBV29-1 | CSVSEDGYTF | TGCAGCGTTTCGGAAGATGGCTACACCTTC
. | TRBD1 | TRBJ2-7 | TRBV29-1 | CSVRGQGYEQYF | TGCAGCGTTAGGGGACAGGGTTACGAGCAGTACTTC
once | . | TRBJ1-1 | TRBV12-3/TRBV12-4 | CASSSRSTEAFF | TGTGCCAGCAGTTCCCGGAGCACTGAAGCTTTCTTT
. | . | TRBJ1-1 | TRBV4-1 | CASSQDTRGGLNTEAFF | TGCGCCAGCAGCCAAGATACTCGTGGTGGATTGAACACTGAAGCTTTCTTT
. | . | TRBJ2-5 | TRBV9 | CASTNDPGTSEETQYF | TGTGCCAGCACCAATGACCCCGGGACTTCGGAAGAGACCCAGTACTTC
few | TRBD2 | TRBJ2-3 | TRBV9 | CASSAYGGGSTDTQYF | TGTGCCAGCAGCGCTTATGGCGGGGGAAGCACAGATACGCAGTATTTT
. | . | TRBJ2-7 | TRBV12-3/TRBV12-4 | CASSLSAGLYEQYF | TGTGCCAGCAGTTTGTCAGCGGGCCTTTACGAGCAGTACTTC
. | TRBD1 | TRBJ1-5 | TRBV19 | CASRVVYRGNQPQHF | TGTGCCAGTAGAGTGGTGTACAGGGGTAATCAGCCCCAGCATTTT
. | . | TRBJ1-2 | TRBV25-1 | CASSLGPTGYTF | TGTGCCAGCAGTCTCGGACCTACGGGCTACACCTTC
few | TRBD2 | TRBJ2-7 | TRBV7-2 | CASSPEGLAGYEQYF | TGTGCCAGCAGCCCCGAAGGACTAGCGGGGTACGAGCAGTACTTC
. | TRBD2 | TRBJ2-3 | TRBV6-2/TRBV6-3 | CAGGGRAVTDTQYF | TGTGCCGGCGGTGGGAGGGCCGTGACAGATACGCAGTATTTT
once | TRBD2 | TRBJ2-7 | TRBV15 | CATRKTSGGPYEQYF | TGTGCCACCAGAAAGACTAGCGGGGGACCTTACGAGCAGTACTTC
. | . | TRBJ2-5 | TRBV12-3/TRBV12-4 | CASSLGPGSEETQYF | TGTGCCAGCAGCTTGGGACCGGGATCAGAAGAGACCCAGTACTTC
few | . | TRBJ1-1 | TRBV7-3 | CASSFSVNTEAFF | TGTGCCAGCAGCTTTTCGGTGAACACTGAAGCTTTCTTT
. | . | TRBJ2-3 | TRBV9 | CASSVDEYADTQYF | TGTGCCAGCAGCGTGGATGAGTACGCAGATACGCAGTATTTT
few | TRBD2 | TRBJ2-2 | TRBV4-1 | CASSQPTSSGELFF | TGCGCCAGCAGCCAGCCGACTAGCTCCGGGGAGCTGTTTTTT
. | TRBD1 | TRBJ2-5 | TRBV30 | CAWSATWGATGGVLETQYF | TGTGCCTGGAGTGCAACCTGGGGCGCCACAGGGGGCGTGCTGGAGACCCAGTACTTC
. | . | TRBJ1-4 | TRBV11-2 | CASSFRGREKLFF | TGTGCCAGCAGCTTCCGGGGAAGGGAAAAACTGTTTTTT
few | TRBD2 | TRBJ2-7 | TRBV20-1 | CSASDELAGYYEQYF | TGCAGTGCTAGTGATGAACTAGCGGGTTACTACGAGCAGTACTTC
. | . | TRBJ1-1 | TRBV6-6 | CASRRGAGTEAFF | TGTGCCAGCCGGAGGGGGGCAGGCACTGAAGCTTTCTTT